This TCR beta chain was observed in a study of blood T cell repertoires in COVID-19 (dated by TCRdb to about 2020). Looking at the study overall: The collaborator samples originated in the United States, Italy and Spain and spanned the acute and convalescent phases of COVID-19. The samples were drawn from the first 160 participants of the ongoing ImmuneRACE study and from over 950 subjects provided by 6 global collaborators. Where available, HLA class I and class II types were obtained from metadata supplied by the sample provider rather than from assay-based typing. The sample metadata nearly always contained a de-identified subject ID, COVID-19 status, age in years and sex. The dataset comprised deeply sampled blood TCRbeta repertoires from subjects exposed to, actively infected with, or recovered from COVID-19. The repertoires were released in a freely available public database intended as a resource for research on the immune response to SARS-CoV-2. The prospective study material was composed of cDNA or gDNA derived from T cells, B-cell-depleted T cells, or PBMCs. Results and caveats for the whole study, not just this receptor: How much clinical and demographic metadata was included differed by source and by participant, and the metadata was provided uncurated.

At one collaborating source in Seattle, patients were enrolled during active infection and were followed longitudinally through the course of disease. The collaborating institutions used their own protocols to collect whole blood in K2EDTA tubes. For TCRbeta analysis, collaborators shipped samples as frozen whole blood, isolated PBMCs, or DNA extracted from either of those sample types. Note on this clone: It has no known antigen specificity. Base-call qualities are not available, and no considerably larger clone is one nucleotide away.

CDR1 and CDR2 (LGHNT, FRNRAP) derive from the germline V gene. V is reduced by 5 bases and J by 7 bases, leaving a spacing of 15 bases between them. Including the terminal cysteine and phenylalanine, the CDR3 comprises 15 residues. The CDR3 DNA has 45 bases and is translated from base 1. The immunoSEQ Assay, a bias-controlled multiplex PCR, was used to amplify TCRbeta CDR3 regions from genomic DNA. The study's processing was this. Within the assay, amplification of reference gene primers was used to estimate how many nucleated cells each sample contained. To quantify the absolute abundance of each unique TCRbeta CDR3 rearrangement, sequence reads were collapsed and filtered. For each sample, productive Simpson clonality was calculated as the square root of Simpson's diversity index across productive rearrangements. TCRdb re-hosts the immuneACCESS table, in-frame sequences only. Its copies lack some clones; in the studies checked, an unresolved V gene accounts for under half of them, and the cause for the rest is not known. D and trimming come from the DNA, and the V and J calls and clone size come from that table. The sample table contains roughly 300,000 clones; only one count was recorded for about nine tenths of them. The ten largest clones add up to 2% to 2.5% of the sample.

Sequencing used peripheral blood. The TCR sequence derives from a woman between 25 and 40 years old with COVID-19, enrolled during active disease. The rearranged segments are TRBV12-5 and TRBJ1-6; perhaps TRBD1 is the D gene, with 5 bases matching. The CDR3 in this case is CASGTEREGNSPLHF. The nucleotide sequence is TGTGCTAGTGGTACGGAAAGGGAGGGGAATTCACCCCTCCACTTT.